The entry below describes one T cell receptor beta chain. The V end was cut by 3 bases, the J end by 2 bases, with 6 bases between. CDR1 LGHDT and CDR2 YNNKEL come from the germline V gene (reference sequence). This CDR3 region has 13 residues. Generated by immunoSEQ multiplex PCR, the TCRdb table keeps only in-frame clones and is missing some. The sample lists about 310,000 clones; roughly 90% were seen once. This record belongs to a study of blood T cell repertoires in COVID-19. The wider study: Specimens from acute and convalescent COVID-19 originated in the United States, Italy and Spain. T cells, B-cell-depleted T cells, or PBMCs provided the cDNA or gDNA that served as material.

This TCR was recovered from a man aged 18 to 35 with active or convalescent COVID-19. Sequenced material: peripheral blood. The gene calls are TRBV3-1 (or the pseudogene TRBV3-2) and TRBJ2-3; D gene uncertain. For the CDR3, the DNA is TGTGCCAGCAGCCAGGCAGACACAGATACGCAGTATTTT. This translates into CASSQADTDTQYF.